This T cell receptor beta chain was documented in a study of blood T cell repertoires in COVID-19. The CDR3 loop spans 15 amino acids. Unmatched junction bases numbered 3, after V lost 5 bases and J lost 1 base. CDR1 is LGHDT, CDR2 YNNKEL, per germline (reference sequence). Method: immunoSEQ multiplex PCR; TCRdb's copy keeps in-frame clones and lacks some. This table holds 350,000 or so clones, around 88% found once. The receptor was derived from a woman in her 30s with COVID-19, enrolled during active disease. The rearrangement uses TRBV3-1 (or the pseudogene TRBV3-2) and TRBJ2-1; 9 bases line up with TRBD1. The material sequenced was peripheral blood. CDR3 residues: CASSGGQGSYNEQFF. CDR3 bases: TGTGCCAGCAGCGGGGGACAGGGATCCTACAATGAGCAGTTCTTC.